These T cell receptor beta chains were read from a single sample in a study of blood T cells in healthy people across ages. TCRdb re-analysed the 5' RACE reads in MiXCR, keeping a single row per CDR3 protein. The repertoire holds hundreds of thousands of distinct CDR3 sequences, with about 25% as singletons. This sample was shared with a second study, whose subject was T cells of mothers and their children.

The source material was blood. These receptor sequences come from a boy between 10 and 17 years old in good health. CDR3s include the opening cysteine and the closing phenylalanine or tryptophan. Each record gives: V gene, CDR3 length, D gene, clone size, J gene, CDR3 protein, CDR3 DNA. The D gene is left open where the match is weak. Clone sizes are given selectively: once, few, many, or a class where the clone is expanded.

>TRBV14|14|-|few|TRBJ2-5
CASSHTGIQETQYF
TGTGCCAGCAGCCATACAGGGATCCAAGAGACCCAGTACTTC
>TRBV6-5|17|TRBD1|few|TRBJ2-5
CASSYSGVTGAGETQYF
TGTGCCAGCAGTTACTCCGGAGTGACAGGGGCGGGAGAGACCCAGTACTTC
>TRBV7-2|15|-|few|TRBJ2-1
CASSFETSSYNEQFF
TGTGCCAGCAGCTTCGAAACGAGCTCCTACAATGAGCAGTTCTTC
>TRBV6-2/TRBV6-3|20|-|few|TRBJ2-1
CASRGDSRQTRFDPYNEQFF
TGTGCCAGCAGGGGGGACTCCCGCCAGACTCGGTTCGACCCATACAATGAGCAGTTCTTC
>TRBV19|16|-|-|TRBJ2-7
CASSIFFGTQDYEQYF
TGTGCCAGTAGTATATTTTTCGGGACACAGGACTACGAGCAGTACTTC
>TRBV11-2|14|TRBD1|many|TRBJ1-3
CASSPDRGGNTIYF
TGTGCCAGCAGTCCGGACAGGGGTGGAAACACCATATATTTT
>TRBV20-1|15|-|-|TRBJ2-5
CSASSPTLIVETQYF
TGCAGTGCTAGTTCCCCGACCCTCATCGTAGAGACCCAGTACTTC
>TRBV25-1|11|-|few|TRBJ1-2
CASSDGDGYTF
TGTGCCAGCAGTGATGGAGATGGCTACACCTTC
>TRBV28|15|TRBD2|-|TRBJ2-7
CASSPSRLAGYEQYF
TGTGCCAGCAGTCCGAGCCGGCTAGCGGGATACGAGCAGTACTTC
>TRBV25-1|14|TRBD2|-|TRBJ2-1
CASSGAGTINEQFF
TGTGCCAGCAGTGGGGCCGGGACTATCAATGAGCAGTTCTTC
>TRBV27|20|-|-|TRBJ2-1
CASSYFKLSPTASSYNEQFF
TGTGCCAGCAGTTATTTCAAACTTTCTCCTACGGCTTCCTCCTACAATGAGCAGTTCTTC
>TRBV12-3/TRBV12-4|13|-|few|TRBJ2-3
CASSLRHGDTQYF
TGTGCCAGCAGTTTGCGCCACGGTGATACGCAGTATTTT
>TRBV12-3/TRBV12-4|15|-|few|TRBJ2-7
CASSLGDSPRYEQYF
TGTGCCAGCAGTTTAGGCGACTCCCCGAGGTACGAGCAGTACTTC
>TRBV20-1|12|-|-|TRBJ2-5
CSAPGGVETQYF
TGCAGTGCACCGGGGGGCGTGGAGACCCAGTACTTC
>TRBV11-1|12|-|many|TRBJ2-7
CASSLTGHEQYF
TGTGCCAGCAGCTTGACAGGCCACGAGCAGTACTTC
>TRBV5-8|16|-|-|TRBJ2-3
CASSLALGHTADTQYF
TGTGCCAGCAGCTTGGCCCTAGGACACACGGCAGATACGCAGTATTTT
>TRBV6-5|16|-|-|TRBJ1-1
CASSYSMGRIAAEAFF
TGTGCCAGCAGTTACTCGATGGGACGGATCGCCGCTGAAGCTTTCTTT
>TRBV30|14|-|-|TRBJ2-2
CAWKGSADTGELFF
TGTGCCTGGAAGGGTAGCGCGGACACCGGGGAGCTGTTTTTT
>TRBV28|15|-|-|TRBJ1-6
CASSSRQFYNSPLHF
TGTGCCAGCAGCAGCAGGCAGTTCTATAATTCACCCCTCCACTTT
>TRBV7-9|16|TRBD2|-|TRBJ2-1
CASSFSGGVSYDEQFF
TGTGCCAGCAGCTTTAGCGGGGGGGTCTCCTACGATGAGCAGTTCTTC
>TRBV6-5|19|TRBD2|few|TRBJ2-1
CASSYLTSGRGKSWNEQFF
TGTGCCAGCAGTTACCTTACTAGCGGGAGAGGGAAGTCTTGGAATGAGCAGTTCTTC
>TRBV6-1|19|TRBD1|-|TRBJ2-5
CASSEEGQGSPTSQETQYF
TGTGCCAGCAGTGAAGAGGGACAGGGGTCCCCCACAAGTCAAGAGACCCAGTACTTC
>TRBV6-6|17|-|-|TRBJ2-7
CASSLAAGTPETYEQYF
TGTGCCAGCAGTTTAGCCGCCGGGACACCTGAAACCTACGAGCAGTACTTC
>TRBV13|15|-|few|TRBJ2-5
CASSLVEGNQETQYF
TGTGCCAGCAGCTTAGTGGAGGGGAACCAAGAGACCCAGTACTTC
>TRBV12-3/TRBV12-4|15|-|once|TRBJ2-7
CASTATWMTSYEQYF
TGTGCCAGCACCGCGACGTGGATGACCTCCTACGAGCAGTACTTC
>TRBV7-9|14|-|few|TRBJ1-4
CASSLAGRDEKLFF
TGTGCCAGCAGCTTAGCTGGGAGGGATGAAAAACTGTTTTTT
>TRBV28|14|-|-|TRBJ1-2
CASSPPRPNYGYTF
TGTGCCAGCAGTCCACCCCGCCCCAACTATGGCTACACCTTC
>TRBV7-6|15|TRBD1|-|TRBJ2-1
CASSPRTGGIDEQFF
TGTGCCAGCAGCCCACGGACAGGGGGCATTGATGAGCAGTTCTTC
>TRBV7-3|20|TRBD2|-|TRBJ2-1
CASSKTPGLAGGSSYNEQFF
TGTGCCAGCAGCAAGACTCCGGGACTAGCGGGGGGGAGCTCCTACAATGAGCAGTTCTTC
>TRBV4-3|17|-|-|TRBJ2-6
CASSQGTALHGANVLTF
TGCGCCAGCAGCCAAGGGACAGCGCTACACGGGGCCAACGTCCTGACTTTC
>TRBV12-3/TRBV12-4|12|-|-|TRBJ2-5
CASGQKEETQYF
TGTGCCAGCGGGCAGAAAGAAGAGACCCAGTACTTC
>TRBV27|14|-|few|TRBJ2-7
CASSFSANSYEQYF
TGTGCCAGCAGTTTTAGCGCCAACTCCTACGAGCAGTACTTC
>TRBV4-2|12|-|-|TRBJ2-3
CASSQEVATQYF
TGTGCCAGCAGCCAAGAGGTGGCTACGCAGTATTTT
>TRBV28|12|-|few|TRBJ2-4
CASSFGKNIQYF
TGTGCCAGCAGCTTTGGGAAAAACATTCAGTACTTC
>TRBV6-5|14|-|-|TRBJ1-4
CASRMDGTTEKLFF
TGTGCCAGCAGGATGGACGGGACGACTGAAAAACTGTTTTTT
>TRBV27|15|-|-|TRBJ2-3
CASSSRLAYADTQYF
TGTGCCAGCAGTTCTCGTCTAGCGTACGCAGATACGCAGTATTTT
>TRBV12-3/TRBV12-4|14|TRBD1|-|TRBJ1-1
CASKMDRGLTEAFF
TGTGCCAGCAAAATGGACAGGGGGCTCACTGAAGCTTTCTTT